These 24 T cell receptor beta chains were all obtained from the same sample, sequenced in a study of T-cell reconstitution after alpha-beta-depleted transplantation in children. TCRbeta library construction was performed incorporating unique molecular identifiers. TCRdb re-called the PCR reads through MiXCR, storing one row per CDR3 protein. In the table there are about 500,000 distinct CDR3 sequences, about 33% of which are singletons. The specimen was PBMCs from the stem cell graft donor, collected from the stem cell graft. The source of these receptors is a human donor who donated a stem cell graft to a child with aplastic anemia.

J is TRBJ2-5 and V is TRBV21-1; the table names TRBD1, a call not compared with the DNA. TRBV21-1 is noted as a pseudogene. The CDR3 is 15 residues long. The CDR3 reads CASSLGRGGQETQYF. The CDR3 DNA is TGTGCCAGCAGCCTTGGTAGGGGGGGGCAAGAGACCCAGTACTTC.

In this sample, this clonotype turned up a few times. J is TRBJ2-7 and V is TRBV7-2; possibly TRBD2 for D (5 bases). The CDR3 consists of 15 residues. Trimming left V 4 bases short and J 3 bases short, with 16 bases between. Germline loops: CDR1 SGHTA, CDR2 FQGNSA. The CDR3 protein is CASSYGRTEVYEQYF. Here the CDR3 DNA reads TGTGCCAGCAGCTACGGCCGGACGGAGGTCTACGAGCAGTACTTC.

The chain links TRBV20-1 to TRBJ2-1; 14 nucleotides agree with TRBD2. Germline values: CDR1 DFQATT, CDR2 SNEGSKA (reference sequence). The ends lost 5 bases at V and 4 bases at J; junction bases unmatched: 1. The CDR3 length is 14 residues. The CDR3 reads CSARTSGRYNEQFF. In nucleotides, the CDR3 is TGCAGTGCTCGGACTAGCGGGAGGTACAATGAGCAGTTCTTC.

The chain combines TRBV7-2 with TRBJ1-3; tentatively, D is TRBD1 (5 bases). Trimming took 5 bases from V and 4 from J, leaving 15 bases between them. Per germline, CDR1 SGHTA and CDR2 FQGNSA. The CDR3 totals 15 residues. CDR3 sequence reads: CASSPGRAFGNTIYF. The CDR3 DNA sequence: TGTGCCAGCAGCCCAGGGCGGGCATTCGGAAACACCATATATTTT.

This clonotype was seen a handful of times. V is TRBV12-3 or TRBV12-4 and J is TRBJ1-1; possible D gene TRBD1, 5 bases. Trimming left V 3 bases short and J 3 bases short, with 11 bases between. The CDR3 sequence is 14 residues long. CDR3 in amino acids: CASSLVGGDTEAFF. CDR3 in DNA: TGTGCCAGCAGTTTGGTCGGGGGGGACACTGAAGCTTTCTTT.

The chain joins TRBV7-2 to TRBJ2-7; D unclear. Germline loops: CDR1 SGHTA, CDR2 FQGNSA. The CDR3 extends over 17 amino acids. V was shortened by 1 base and J by 5 bases, with 21 bases between the two germline ends. The CDR3 sequence is CASSLGPRASSANEQYV. The CDR3, as DNA: TGTGCCAGCAGCTTAGGGCCCCGGGCCTCCTCCGCTAACGAGCAGTACGTC.

The chain employs TRBV18 and TRBJ2-7, with 7 nucleotides matching TRBD2. CDR1 KGHSH and CDR2 LQKENI come from the germline V gene. V lost 8 bases to trimming and J lost 5 bases; unmatched junction nucleotides: 9. CDR3 length: 13 residues. The CDR3 DNA reads as TGTGCCAGCGCCCGGACTAGTGAAAACGAGCAGTACGTC. Its protein is CASARTSENEQYV.

This chain joins TRBV5-1 and TRBJ1-2; D is unresolved. The CDR3 extends over 13 amino acids. The germline V gene has CDR1 SGHRS and CDR2 YFSETQ. V was cut by 3 bases and J by 7 bases, with 13 bases left in between. The CDR3 sequence is CASSSNTAGGYTF. The DNA for the CDR3 is TGCGCCAGCAGCTCCAACACAGCTGGTGGCTACACCTTC.

This chain uses TRBV5-1 with TRBJ2-3; D not resolved. This CDR3 is built from 14 residues. Germline assignment: CDR1 SGHRS and CDR2 YFSETQ. V was cut by 1 base and J by 2 bases, with 8 bases left in between. CDR3 loop: CASSLIQVTDTQYF. The CDR3 DNA reads as TGCGCCAGCAGCTTGATCCAGGTCACAGATACGCAGTATTTT.

In this sample, this clonotype turned up a few times. The V and J genes are TRBV7-8 and TRBJ2-7; D is unclear. CDR1 and CDR2 from the germline V gene are SGHVS and FQNEAQ. This CDR3 comprises 12 residues. Trimming cost V 5 bases and J 3 bases, with 8 bases left between them. The CDR3 is CASSPGLYEQYV. CDR3 bases: TGTGCCAGCAGCCCGGGTCTCTACGAGCAGTACGTC.

This rearrangement joins TRBV5-1 to TRBJ2-1; D ambiguous. V was cut by 3 bases and J by 6 bases, with 16 bases left in between. CDR1 and CDR2 (germline): SGHRS, YFSETQ. The CDR3 has 15 residues. The CDR3 loop reads CASSSQVNVGNEQFF. CDR3 coding DNA: TGCGCCAGCAGCTCCCAAGTCAACGTAGGCAATGAGCAGTTCTTC.

The J gene is TRBJ2-1, the V gene TRBV19; TRBD2 aligns across 8 bases. With 4 bases clipped from V and 7 bases from J, the junction kept 6 bases outside the gene matches. Per the germline V gene, CDR1 is LNHDA and CDR2 is SQIVND (reference sequence). The CDR3 loop spans 14 amino acids. The CDR3 reads CASSTGTSQNEQFF. CDR3 sequence (DNA): TGTGCCAGTAGTACCGGGACTAGTCAGAATGAGCAGTTCTTC. Complete variable domain (other parts from reference TRBV19 and TRBJ2-1): DGGITQSPKYLFRKEGQNVTLSCEQNLNHDAMYWYRQDPGQGLRLIYYSQIVNDFQKGDIAEGYSVSREKKESFPLTVTSAQKNPTAFYLCASSTGTSQNEQFFGPGTRLTVL.

This clonotype was seen more than once but under ten times. The V call is TRBV20-1, the J call TRBJ2-5; 14 bases agree with TRBD2. Germline V gene data show CDR1 as DFQATT and CDR2 as SNEGSKA (reference sequence). The CDR3 has 19 amino acids. V was clipped by 4 bases and J by 1 base; unmatched bases: 14. The DNA of the CDR3 is TGCAGTGCTACCCCCCTAGGGACTAGCGGGAGATCGTTCCAAGAGACCCAGTACTTC. Its protein is CSATPLGTSGRSFQETQYF.

The chain recombines TRBV10-3 with TRBJ2-1; 11 bases align to TRBD2. Per germline, CDR1 ENHRY and CDR2 SYGVKD. The CDR3 loop spans 19 amino acids. The V segment lost 1 base and the J segment 10 bases; nucleotides outside the gene matches: 18. CDR3 loop: CAISEFTSGSAGPRSEQFF. The DNA for the CDR3 is TGTGCCATCAGTGAGTTCACTAGCGGGAGCGCCGGGCCGCGATCGGAGCAGTTCTTC.

V and J are TRBV18 and TRBJ2-7; 9 nucleotides line up with TRBD1. The V gene's germline CDR1 is KGHSH and CDR2 LQKENI. The V segment lost 3 bases and the J segment 7 bases; nucleotides outside the gene matches: 4. This CDR3 contains 13 residues. In DNA, the CDR3 is TGTGCCAGCTCACCCCCCGGGACAGGGGAGCAGTACGTC. Its protein product is CASSPPGTGEQYV.

This clonotype showed up just a few times. The J gene is TRBJ2-2, the V gene TRBV19; D might be TRBD2 (5 bases). Germline loops: CDR1 LNHDA, CDR2 SQIVND (reference sequence). CDR3 length: 13 amino acids. Trimming left V 10 bases short and J 7 bases short, with 16 bases between. The CDR3 sequence: CATRRNRDGELFF. DNA of the CDR3: TGTGCCACCCGGAGAAACCGGGACGGGGAGCTGTTTTTT.

The chain employs TRBV20-1 and TRBJ2-2; no clear D gene. V was pared by 6 bases and J by 5 bases, with 10 bases between. From germline, CDR1 is DFQATT and CDR2 SNEGSKA (reference sequence). There are 12 residues in the CDR3. CDR3 sequence reads: CSASYQTGELFF. The CDR3 region has the DNA TGCAGTGCCAGCTACCAAACCGGGGAGCTGTTTTTT.

This chain connects TRBV24-1 to TRBJ2-2; tentatively, D is TRBD2 (5 bases). The ends were cut back, 3 bases at V and 7 bases at J, with 23 bases in the middle. CDR3 length equals 18 residues. Germline V gives CDR1 KGHDR, CDR2 SFDVKD. The CDR3 DNA follows: TGTGCCACCAGTGATCCACTAGGCCTCGGGTCGATGGACGGGGAGCTGTTTTTT. This sequence encodes CATSDPLGLGSMDGELFF.

The chain combines TRBV4-3 with TRBJ1-1, with D hard to call. The CDR3 covers 15 residues. Germline lookup yields CDR1 LGHNA and CDR2 YSLEER. V was shortened by 0 bases and J by 4 bases, with 12 bases between the two germline ends. The CDR3 region has the DNA TGCGCCAGCAGCCAAGATGTCGGGGTAAGCACTGAAGCTTTCTTT. Translating it yields CASSQDVGVSTEAFF.

This CDR3 is CATRDRDTEAFF. The CDR3 DNA is TGTGCCACAAGAGACAGGGACACTGAAGCTTTCTTT. The chain couples TRBV24-1 to TRBJ1-1; 7 bases are a match to TRBD1. CDR3 length: 12 residues. Germline V gives CDR1 KGHDR, CDR2 SFDVKD. J gave up 3 bases and V 10 bases, and 4 bases lay outside the gene matches.

This clonotype was counted a single time. The chain recombines TRBV30 with TRBJ2-1; D gene unclear. The V gene's germline CDR1 is GTSNPN and CDR2 SVGIG (reference sequence). There are 13 residues in the CDR3. V shed 5 bases and J shed 6 bases, with 14 bases lying between them. The CDR3 DNA is TGTGCCTGGGCCTATGGACGCCGCAATGAGCAGTTCTTC. This codes for CAWAYGRRNEQFF.

The chain links TRBV9 to TRBJ2-2, with TRBD2 identical over 9 bases. Germline trimming cut 6 bases from V and 5 bases from J; bases unmatched to any gene: 8. Germline V CDR1 and CDR2: SGDLS, YYNGEE. This CDR3 is 15 amino acids long. In DNA, the CDR3 is TGTGCCAGCACCCCTTGGACTAGCGAAACCGGGGAGCTGTTTTTT. It is translated as CASTPWTSETGELFF.

The J gene is TRBJ2-4, the V gene TRBV5-1; 7 positions match TRBD1. CDR1 is SGHRS, CDR2 YFSETQ, per germline. The ends lost 2 bases at V and 7 bases at J; junction bases unmatched: 6. The CDR3 has 14 amino acids. CDR3 amino acids: CASSFGTGVNIQYF. In DNA, the CDR3 is TGCGCCAGCAGCTTCGGAACAGGGGTTAACATTCAGTACTTC.

The chain carries TRBV4-3 and TRBJ2-7; D is perhaps TRBD1 or TRBD2 (5 bases each). The CDR3 runs to 15 residues. The V gene lost 3 bases and the J gene lost 7 bases, with 19 bases spanning the gap. The V gene's germline CDR1 is LGHNA and CDR2 YSLEER. DNA of the CDR3: TGCGCCAGCAGCCACTTGGTCGGGGCCTCGCGGGAGCAGTACTTC. Its protein is CASSHLVGASREQYF.